This T cell receptor (beta chain) came from a study of T cell responses to AZD1222 COVID-19 vaccine (dated by TCRdb to about 2021). In the study overall: Because spike-specific TCR depth and breadth did not differ between the two schedules, AZD1222 recipients who got a second dose at roughly 4 weeks were pooled with those who got a second dose at roughly 12 weeks. Enrollment into the trials was organized by age into subgroups of 18-55, 56-69 and 70-plus years, and those subgroups contained about 160, 30 and 59 TCR-sequenced participants, respectively. A total of about 230 trial participants underwent TCR sequencing, of whom 200 to 220 received two doses of AZD1222 and some 25 received two doses of the MenACWY control vaccine. Points the paper makes about the study in general: CD4 TCRs associated with the vaccine covered the entire spike protein, and the dominant responses were in regions 160-218 and 743-854. Participants were mostly white British, with more females than males. The authors suggested clonal diversity may have been underestimated. In the small 56-69-year group, the increase in depth fell short of significance, most likely because of low power. Reportedly, almost half of the unique spike-specific TCRs recognized epitopes lying outside the regions that are mutated in the B.1.351 and B.1.1.7 variants. Conclusions about previously exposed vaccinees are limited because only five to seven AZD1222 recipients were SARS-CoV-2 seropositive at baseline. Spike-specific TCR breadth and depth rose significantly after two AZD1222 doses compared with day 0 and with MenACWY recipients. Because no day 14 peak-response samples were available, repertoires were characterized only after the peak T cell response.

The CDR3 regions of human TCRbeta chains were analyzed by immunosequencing. In the original analysis: TCRs in the repertoires were compared against a reference library of SARS-CoV-2-specific TCRs that had been generated with the MIRA antigen-specificity platform. Breadth meant the fraction of unique TCRs that were SARS-CoV-2-associated, whereas depth meant the fraction of total T cells that were SARS-CoV-2-associated. Using the MIRA data, each spike-specific TCR was mapped to the spike region that the TCR reacts to and placed in a CD4 or CD8 class. Log10-transformed breadth and depth values were compared by one-way ANOVA with Sidak's multiple comparisons tests. The immuneACCESS repertoire file appears here via TCRdb, limited to in-frame rearrangements. These files lack a portion of the clones; in checked studies, under half of the deficit traces to unresolved V genes, and the cause of the others is not known. V, J and clone size are taken as reported in that table, and D and trimming were inferred from the DNA itself. Present in this sample are about 100,000 clones, less than 90% of which were seen just once. The leading ten clones occupy under 2% of the sample.

Trimming removed 6 bases from V and 2 bases from J; the gene matches leave 7 bases unexplained. The CDR3 runs 15 amino acids, cysteine and phenylalanine included. The retained sequence is limited to the CDR3, 45 bases, with the frame set at the first base. Sequences MNHEY (CDR1) and SVGAGI (CDR2) are obtained from the germline V gene. The time point label, as the study defines it: baseline before first vaccination. Samples from vaccinated people were obtained from the UK trials COV001 and COV002, which included a single-blind randomized controlled phase 2/3 trial of AZD1222 (ChAdOx1 nCoV-19) in healthy adults. Trial participant PBMC samples were collected at day 0 and day 28 after the second dose for TCRbeta chain sequencing. On this clone: The specificity of this receptor is unknown. Base-call qualities are not available, and no considerably larger clone is one nucleotide away.

The rearranged chain carries TRBV6-5 and TRBJ2-7, with 10 middle bases fitting TRBD2. This TCR was sampled from an adult in good health. This sample comprised peripheral blood, obtained on day 0 of AZD1222 vaccination. The encoded CDR3 is CASSRGLAAPYEQYF. The nucleotide sequence is given as TGTGCCAGCAGCCGCGGACTAGCGGCCCCCTACGAGCAGTACTTC.